This T cell receptor (beta chain) was retrieved from a study of control samples from healthy donors and cancer patients. CDR1 is LNHDA, CDR2 SQIVND, per germline (reference sequence). Trimming removed 4 bases from V and 5 bases from J; junction bases left unmatched: 5. The CDR3 is 16 residues long. TCRdb's copy holds only in-frame clones and misses some; the assay was immunoSEQ multiplex PCR. Here the sample spans around 78,000 clones, over 90% being singletons. The rearrangement joins TRBV19 to TRBJ2-5, with 15 bases lining up with TRBD2. Sequencing used blood. This clonotype was obtained from a woman aged 18-29 years in good health. The CDR3 is CASSRGLAGGPETQYF. In DNA form, the CDR3 reads TGTGCCAGTAGTAGAGGACTAGCGGGAGGGCCGGAGACCCAGTACTTC.